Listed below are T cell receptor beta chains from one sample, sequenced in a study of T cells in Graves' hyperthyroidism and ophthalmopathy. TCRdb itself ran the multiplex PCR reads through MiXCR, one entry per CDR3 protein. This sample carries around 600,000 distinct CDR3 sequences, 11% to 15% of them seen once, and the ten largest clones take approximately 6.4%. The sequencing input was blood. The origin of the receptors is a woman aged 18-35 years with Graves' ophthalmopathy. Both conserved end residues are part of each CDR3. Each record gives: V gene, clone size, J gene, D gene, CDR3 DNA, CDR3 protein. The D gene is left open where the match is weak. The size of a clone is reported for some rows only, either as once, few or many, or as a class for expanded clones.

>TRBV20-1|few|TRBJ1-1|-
TGCAGTGCTAGAGGGGATGCGGACAAAATGAACACTGAAGCTTTCTTT
CSARGDADKMNTEAFF
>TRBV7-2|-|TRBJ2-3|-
TGTGCCAGCAGCTTAGGGACCGTGAGCCCGTATTTT
CASSLGTVSPYF
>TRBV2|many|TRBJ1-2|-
TGTGCCAGCAACCTGGAGGAACATGGCTACACCTTC
CASNLEEHGYTF
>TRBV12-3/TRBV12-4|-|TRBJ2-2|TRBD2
TGTGCCAGCAAAGGACTAGCGTCCGGGGAGCTGTTTTTT
CASKGLASGELFF
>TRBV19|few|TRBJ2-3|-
TGTGCCAGTAGTATGGCCTGGCGGGCAGGGAGCACAGATACGCAGTATTTT
CASSMAWRAGSTDTQYF
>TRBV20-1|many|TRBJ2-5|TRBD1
TGCAGTGCTCACGACAGGGCTTCCATAAAGACCCAGTACTTC
CSAHDRASIKTQYF
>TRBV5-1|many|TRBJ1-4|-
TGCGCCAGCAGCTATCAGGGAGCGGCTAATGAAAAACTGTTTTTT
CASSYQGAANEKLFF
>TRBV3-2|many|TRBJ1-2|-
TGTGCCAGCAGACGGGGACAGGGGCGACACTATGGCTACACCTTC
CASRRGQGRHYGYTF
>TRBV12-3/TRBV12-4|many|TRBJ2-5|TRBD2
TGTGCCAGCAAATGGCTAGCGGGAGGAGAGACCCAGTACTTC
CASKWLAGGETQYF
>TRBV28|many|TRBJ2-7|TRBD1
TGTGCCAGCAGTTTTCAGGGGGCTGTCTACGAGCAGTACTTC
CASSFQGAVYEQYF
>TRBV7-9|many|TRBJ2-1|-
TGTGCCAGCAGTCACGTCCCAGACTCCTACAATGAGCAGTTCTTC
CASSHVPDSYNEQFF
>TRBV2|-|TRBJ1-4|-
TGTGCCAGCAGTGGCAGGGTTAATGAAAAACTGTTTTTT
CASSGRVNEKLFF
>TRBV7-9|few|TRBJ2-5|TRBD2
TGTGCCAGCAGCCCCGGGACTAGCGGGAATAAAGAGACCCAGTACTTC
CASSPGTSGNKETQYF
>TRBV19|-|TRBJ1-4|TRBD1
TGTGCCAGTGGTAGCCGGACAGGGGAAAAACTGTTTTTT
CASGSRTGEKLFF
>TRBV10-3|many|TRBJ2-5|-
TGTGCCATCAGTGAAATAGGGGAGACCCAGTACTTC
CAISEIGETQYF
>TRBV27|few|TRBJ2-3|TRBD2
TGTGCCAGCAGTGCCAGACTAGCGGGAGTCGTGTCGGTAGATACGCAGTATTTT
CASSARLAGVVSVDTQYF
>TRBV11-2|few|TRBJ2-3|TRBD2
TGTGCCAGCAGTTTATCTAGCGGGAGCCCCCACACAGATACGCAGTATTTT
CASSLSSGSPHTDTQYF
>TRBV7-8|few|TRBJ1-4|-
TGTGCCAGCAGCTTAGAGACTAATGAAAAACTGTTTTTT
CASSLETNEKLFF
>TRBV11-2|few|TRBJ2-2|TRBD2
TGTGCCAGCAGCTTCCCGACTAGCGGGATAAACACCGGGGAGCTGTTTTTT
CASSFPTSGINTGELFF
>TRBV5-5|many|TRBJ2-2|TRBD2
TGTGCCAGCAGCTTGGGACTAGCGGGAGGCTCGAACACCGGGGAGCTGTTTTTT
CASSLGLAGGSNTGELFF
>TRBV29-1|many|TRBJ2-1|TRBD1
TGCAGCGTCTCGACAGGGGGCAAGCACAATGAGCAGTTCTTC
CSVSTGGKHNEQFF
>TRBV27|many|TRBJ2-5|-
TGTGCCAGCAGCCCCTCTTTTGGACGTCAAGAGACCCAGTACTTC
CASSPSFGRQETQYF
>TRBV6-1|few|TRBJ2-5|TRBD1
TGTGCCAGCAGTGAAGTCCGACAGGGGGGAAAGACCCAGTACTTC
CASSEVRQGGKTQYF
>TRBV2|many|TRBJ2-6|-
TGTGCCAGCCCTGATTCACCCTCTGGGGCCAACGTCCTGACTTTC
CASPDSPSGANVLTF
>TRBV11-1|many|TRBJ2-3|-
TGTGCCAGCAGCCCTTTGCCAAGGAGGGCAGATACGCAGTATTTT
CASSPLPRRADTQYF
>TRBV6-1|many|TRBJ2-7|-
TGTGCCAGCAGTTATAGGGGGGACTACGAGCAGTACTTC
CASSYRGDYEQYF
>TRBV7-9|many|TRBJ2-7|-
TGTGCCAGCAGCTCTTCCAGTCAGGTTGGGTTCTACGAGCAGTACTTC
CASSSSSQVGFYEQYF
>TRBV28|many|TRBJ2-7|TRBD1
TGTGCCAGCAGTTACCTCGGGACAGGTCCCTACGAGCAGTACTTC
CASSYLGTGPYEQYF
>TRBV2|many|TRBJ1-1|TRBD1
TGTGCCAGCAGTGGTTGGACAGGGACTGAAGCTTTCTTT
CASSGWTGTEAFF
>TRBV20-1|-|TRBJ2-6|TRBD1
TGCAGTGCTAGACCAACAGGGGCTGGGGCCAACGTCCTGACTTTC
CSARPTGAGANVLTF
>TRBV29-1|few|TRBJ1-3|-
TGCAGCACTCTGGCGGGGGGGAGGGCTGGAAACACCATATATTTT
CSTLAGGRAGNTIYF
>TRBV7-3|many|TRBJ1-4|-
TGTGCCAGCAGCCGTCCCGCGGGGGCATGGGGTAATGAAAAACTGTTTTTT
CASSRPAGAWGNEKLFF
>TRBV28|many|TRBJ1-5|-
TGTGCCAGCAGTTTAAGTTCGGATCAGCCCCAGCATTTT
CASSLSSDQPQHF
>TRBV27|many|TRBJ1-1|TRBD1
TGTGCCAGCAGCCGAGACAGGGGGCTAGGCGACACTGAAGCTTTCTTT
CASSRDRGLGDTEAFF
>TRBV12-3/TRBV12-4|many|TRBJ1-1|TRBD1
TGTGCCAGCAGCCCTTTAGTGACAGGGGTCACTGAAGCTTTCTTT
CASSPLVTGVTEAFF
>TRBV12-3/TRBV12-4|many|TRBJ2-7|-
TGTGCCAGCAGTCTCCCCCGGGACCCGAGGGAGCAGTACTTC
CASSLPRDPREQYF
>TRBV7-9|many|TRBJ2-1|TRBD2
TGTGCCAGCAGCTTAAAAGCGGGAGGGCCATACAATGAGCAGTTCTTC
CASSLKAGGPYNEQFF
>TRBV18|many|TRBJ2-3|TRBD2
TGTGCCAGCTCACAACTAGCGGGAGGCACAGATACGCAGTATTTT
CASSQLAGGTDTQYF
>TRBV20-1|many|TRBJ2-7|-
TGCAGTGCTAGAGGTGAACTGGGATACGAGCAGTACTTC
CSARGELGYEQYF
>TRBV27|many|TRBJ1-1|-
TGTGCCAGCAGTTTAGGCCCTGGGGGAGCTGAAGCTTTCTTT
CASSLGPGGAEAFF
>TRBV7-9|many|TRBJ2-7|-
TGTGCCAGCAGCTTCAGGGGGGACTCCTACGAGCAGTACTTC
CASSFRGDSYEQYF
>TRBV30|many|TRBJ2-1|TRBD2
TGTGCCTGGAGGCCACTAGCGGAATTGGGTTGGAACAATGAGCAGTTCTTC
CAWRPLAELGWNNEQFF
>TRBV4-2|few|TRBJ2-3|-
TGTGCCAGCAGCCAAGTCAAGACAGATACGCAGTATTTT
CASSQVKTDTQYF